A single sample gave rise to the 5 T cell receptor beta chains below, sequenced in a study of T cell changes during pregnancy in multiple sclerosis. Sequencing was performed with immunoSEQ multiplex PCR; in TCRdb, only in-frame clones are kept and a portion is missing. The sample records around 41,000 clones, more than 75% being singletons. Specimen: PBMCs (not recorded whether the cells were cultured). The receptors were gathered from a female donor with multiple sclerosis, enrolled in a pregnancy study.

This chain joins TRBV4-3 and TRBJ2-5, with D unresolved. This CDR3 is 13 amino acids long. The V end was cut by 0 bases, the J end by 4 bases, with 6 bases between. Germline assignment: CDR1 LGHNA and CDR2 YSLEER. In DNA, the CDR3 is TGCGCCAGCAGCCAAGATCATCGAGAGACCCAGTACTTC. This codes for CASSQDHRETQYF.

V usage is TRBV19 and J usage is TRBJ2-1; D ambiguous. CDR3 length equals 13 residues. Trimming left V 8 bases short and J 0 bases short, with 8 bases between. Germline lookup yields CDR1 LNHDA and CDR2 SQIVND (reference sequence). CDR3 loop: CASALDSYNEQFF. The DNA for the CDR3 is TGTGCCAGTGCCCTCGACTCCTACAATGAGCAGTTCTTC.

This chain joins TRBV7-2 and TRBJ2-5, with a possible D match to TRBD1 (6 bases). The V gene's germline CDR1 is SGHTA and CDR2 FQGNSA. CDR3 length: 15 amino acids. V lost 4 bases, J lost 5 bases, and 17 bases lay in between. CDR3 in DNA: TGTGCCAGCAGCTCGGGGAACAGGGCCCGGGAGACCCAGTACTTC. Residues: CASSSGNRARETQYF.

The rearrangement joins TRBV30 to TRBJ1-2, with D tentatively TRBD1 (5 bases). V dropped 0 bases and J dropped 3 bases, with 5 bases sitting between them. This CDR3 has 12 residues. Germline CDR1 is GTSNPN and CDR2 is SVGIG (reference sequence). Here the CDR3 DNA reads TGTGCCTGGAGTGTAGGGGACTATGGCTACACCTTC. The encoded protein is CAWSVGDYGYTF. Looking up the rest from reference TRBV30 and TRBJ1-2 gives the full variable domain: SQTIHQWPATLVQPVGSPLSLECTVEGTSNPNLYWYRQAAGRGLQLLFYSVGIGQISSEVPQNLSASRPQDRQFILSSKKLLLSDSGFYLCAWSVGDYGYTFGSGTRLTVV.

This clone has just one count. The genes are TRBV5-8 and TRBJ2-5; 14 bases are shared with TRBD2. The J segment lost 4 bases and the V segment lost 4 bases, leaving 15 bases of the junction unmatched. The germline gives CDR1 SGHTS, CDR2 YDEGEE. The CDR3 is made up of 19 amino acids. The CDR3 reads CASSSQGLAGDGEGETQYF. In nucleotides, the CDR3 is TGTGCCAGCAGCAGCCAGGGACTAGCGGGAGACGGAGAGGGAGAGACCCAGTACTTC.